A single sample is the source of the 15 T cell receptor beta chains below, sequenced in a study of blood T cell repertoires in COVID-19. Sequencing was performed with immunoSEQ multiplex PCR; in TCRdb, only in-frame clones are kept and a portion is missing. Here the sample spans 83,000 or so clones, around 79% being singletons. Material for sequencing was peripheral blood. All receptors come from a woman older than 75 with acute or convalescent COVID-19.

As DNA, the CDR3 is TGTGCCGTCGGGACAACCTACTACGAGCAGTACTTC. It translates to CAVGTTYYEQYF. This chain uses TRBV6-5 with TRBJ2-7, with D possibly matching TRBD1 (6 bases). The CDR3 contains 12 residues. CDR1 and CDR2 from the germline V gene are MNHEY and SVGAGI. V was shortened by 11 bases and J by 3 bases, with 14 bases between the two germline ends.

This clone was picked up a small number of times. The chain combines TRBV30 with TRBJ2-7, with 7 bases matching TRBD1. CDR1 and CDR2 from the germline V gene are GTSNPN and SVGIG (reference sequence). CDR3 length: 14 amino acids. With V trimmed by 0 bases and J by 4 bases, 6 bases remained unmatched. The CDR3 nucleotides are TGTGCCTGGAGTGTTGGGGACAGACGTTACGAGCAGTACTTC. As protein: CAWSVGDRRYEQYF.

The rearrangement uses TRBV5-1 and TRBJ1-1; D is undetermined. There are 13 residues in the CDR3. Germline-derived CDR1 and CDR2 are SGHRS and YFSETQ. Trimming removed 2 bases from V and 4 bases from J, with 9 bases in between. This chain's CDR3 is CASSFAGGTEAFF. DNA of the CDR3: TGCGCCAGCAGCTTCGCGGGCGGCACTGAAGCTTTCTTT.

The rearrangement links TRBV10-3 to TRBJ2-7, with 7 bases lining up with TRBD2. CDR1 and CDR2 (germline): ENHRY, SYGVKD. Germline trimming cut 6 bases from V and 5 bases from J; bases unmatched to any gene: 7. The CDR3 length is 13 residues. CDR3 loop: CAIRREGINEQYF. In nucleotides, the CDR3 is TGTGCCATCAGGAGGGAGGGTATCAACGAGCAGTACTTC.

The chain's CDR3 is CASSRGTGPNTEAFF. The CDR3 region has the DNA TGCGCCAGCAGCAGAGGGACAGGGCCGAACACTGAAGCTTTCTTT. The gene calls are TRBV5-1 and TRBJ1-1; 9 bases align to TRBD1. Germline CDR1 is SGHRS and CDR2 is YFSETQ. V lost 4 bases to trimming and J lost 1 base; unmatched junction nucleotides: 5. The CDR3 contains 15 residues.

This rearrangement joins TRBV5-6 to TRBJ2-5; TRBD2 aligns across 8 bases. Germline lookup yields CDR1 SGHDT and CDR2 YYEEEE. This CDR3 contains 13 residues. V was pared by 3 bases and J by 4 bases, with 2 bases of the junction left unmatched. This CDR3 is CASSSGLAETQYF. The DNA of the CDR3 is TGTGCCAGCAGCTCAGGACTAGCAGAGACCCAGTACTTC.

The rearrangement joins TRBV19 to TRBJ1-1, with TRBD1 matching 8 bases. CDR3 length equals 12 residues. Germline CDR1 LNHDA, CDR2 SQIVND (reference sequence). The J segment lost 12 bases and the V segment lost 4 bases, leaving 7 bases of the junction unmatched. The CDR3 DNA sequence: TGTGCCAGTAGTAAGACAGGGGTGAGGTCTTTCTTT. Translation gives CASSKTGVRSFF.

This clone was observed a single time. V and J are TRBV28 and TRBJ1-2, with 8 bases matching TRBD1. The CDR3 extends over 15 amino acids. Germline V gene sequence: CDR1 MDHEN, CDR2 SYDVKM. The ends lost 5 bases at V and 5 bases at J; junction bases unmatched: 10. This CDR3 is CASSTRTGRLYGYTF. The CDR3 DNA sequence: TGTGCCAGCAGTACTAGGACAGGGCGTCTTTATGGCTACACCTTC.

The chain recombines TRBV5-4 with TRBJ2-1; D is unresolved. Trimming left V 2 bases short and J 5 bases short, with 2 bases between. Germline assignment: CDR1 SGHNT and CDR2 YYREEE (reference sequence). CDR3 length equals 11 residues. DNA for the CDR3: TGTGCCAGCAGCTTTAACAATGAGCAGTTCTTC. It yields the protein CASSFNNEQFF.

This clone was seen a few times. The chain uses TRBV27 and TRBJ1-2; tentative D call: TRBD1 (6 bases). The CDR3 sequence is 14 residues long. From germline, CDR1 is MNHEY and CDR2 SMNVEV (reference sequence). Trimming took 6 bases from V and 6 from J, leaving 17 bases between them. For the CDR3, the DNA is TGTGCCAGCAGACTGACAGGTCAAGCGCATGGCTACACCTTC. This encodes CASRLTGQAHGYTF.

V and J are TRBV6-5 and TRBJ1-1; 10 bases map to TRBD1. Germline values: CDR1 MNHEY, CDR2 SVGAGI. The ends lost 2 bases at V and 8 bases at J; junction bases unmatched: 5. This CDR3 has 14 amino acids. The CDR3: CASSYRQGALEAFF. DNA of the CDR3: TGTGCCAGCAGTTACCGACAGGGGGCCCTGGAAGCTTTCTTT.

The chain joins TRBV9 to TRBJ2-1; 9 bases fit TRBD2. The CDR3 covers 18 residues. The ends lost 1 base at V and 0 bases at J; junction bases unmatched: 8. Germline V gene sequence: CDR1 SGDLS, CDR2 YYNGEE. In nucleotides, the CDR3 is TGTGCCAGCAGCGTACGGCTAGCGGGGACATTCTCCTACAATGAGCAGTTCTTC. This sequence encodes CASSVRLAGTFSYNEQFF.

The chain recombines TRBV5-1 with TRBJ2-5, with D possibly matching TRBD2 (5 bases). The length of the CDR3 is 14 residues. The V end lost 1 base, the J end lost 6 bases, and 13 bases lay between the germline ends. The germline gives CDR1 SGHRS, CDR2 YFSETQ. The CDR3 DNA reads as TGCGCCAGCAGCTTGCGAGCGGATAGCCAGACCCAGTACTTC. Its translation is CASSLRADSQTQYF.

The chain links TRBV9 to TRBJ1-3; the match to TRBD1 covers 7 bases. The germline gives CDR1 SGDLS, CDR2 YYNGEE. CDR3 length equals 15 residues. V lost 3 bases to trimming and J lost 3 bases; unmatched junction nucleotides: 6. DNA of the CDR3: TGTGCCAGCAGCGCTCCAGGGGGTTTTGGAAACACCATATATTTT. This translates into CASSAPGGFGNTIYF.

The chain carries TRBV28 and TRBJ2-3; D call uncertain. The V end lost 7 bases, the J end lost 3 bases, and 11 bases lay between the germline ends. CDR1 is MDHEN, CDR2 SYDVKM, per germline. This CDR3 is built from 13 residues. The CDR3 nucleotides read TGTGCCAGCACCGCATATAGAACAGATACGCAGTATTTT. Protein sequence: CASTAYRTDTQYF.